Here is one TCR beta chain with its context. What it recognizes is unknown. This sample was taken from a study of T cell responses to AZD1222 COVID-19 vaccine. Some clones are missing from TCRdb's copy, which holds only in-frame ones; the method was immunoSEQ multiplex PCR. The sample consists of over 150,000 clones, around 90% of them appearing once. Overall study findings and caveats: Spike-wide coverage was observed for vaccine-associated CD4 TCRs, with dominant responses at 160-218 and 743-854. In all cases, repertoires were sampled only after the peak T cell response.

The CDR3 consists of 15 residues. V lost 2 bases and J lost 2; bases outside the gene matches: 5. Germline V gene sequence: CDR1 SGHTA, CDR2 FQGNSA. This clonotype was obtained from an adult in good health. The chain couples TRBV7-2 to TRBJ2-5, with TRBD2 identical over 7 bases. This material consisted of peripheral blood, taken on day 0 of AZD1222 vaccination. CDR3 amino acids: CASSLRSGGQETQYF. CDR3 bases: TGTGCCAGCAGCTTAAGGTCGGGGGGTCAAGAGACCCAGTACTTC.